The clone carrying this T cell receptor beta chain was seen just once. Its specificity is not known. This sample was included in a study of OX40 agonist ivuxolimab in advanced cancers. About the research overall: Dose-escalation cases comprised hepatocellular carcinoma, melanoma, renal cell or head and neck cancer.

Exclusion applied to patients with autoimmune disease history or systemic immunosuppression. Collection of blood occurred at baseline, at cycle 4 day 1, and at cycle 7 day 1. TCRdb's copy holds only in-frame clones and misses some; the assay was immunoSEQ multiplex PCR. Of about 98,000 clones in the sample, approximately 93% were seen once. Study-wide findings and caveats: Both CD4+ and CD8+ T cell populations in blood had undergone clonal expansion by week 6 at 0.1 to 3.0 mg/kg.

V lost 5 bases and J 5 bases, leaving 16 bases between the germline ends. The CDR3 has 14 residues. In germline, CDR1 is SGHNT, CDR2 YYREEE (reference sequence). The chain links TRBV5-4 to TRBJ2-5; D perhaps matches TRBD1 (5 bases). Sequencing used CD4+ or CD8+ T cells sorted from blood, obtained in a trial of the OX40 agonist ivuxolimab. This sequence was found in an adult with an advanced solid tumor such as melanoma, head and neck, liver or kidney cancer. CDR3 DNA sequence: TGTGCCAGCAGTTCTCCCAGGGTGGCGGAGACCCAGTACTTC. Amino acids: CASSSPRVAETQYF.